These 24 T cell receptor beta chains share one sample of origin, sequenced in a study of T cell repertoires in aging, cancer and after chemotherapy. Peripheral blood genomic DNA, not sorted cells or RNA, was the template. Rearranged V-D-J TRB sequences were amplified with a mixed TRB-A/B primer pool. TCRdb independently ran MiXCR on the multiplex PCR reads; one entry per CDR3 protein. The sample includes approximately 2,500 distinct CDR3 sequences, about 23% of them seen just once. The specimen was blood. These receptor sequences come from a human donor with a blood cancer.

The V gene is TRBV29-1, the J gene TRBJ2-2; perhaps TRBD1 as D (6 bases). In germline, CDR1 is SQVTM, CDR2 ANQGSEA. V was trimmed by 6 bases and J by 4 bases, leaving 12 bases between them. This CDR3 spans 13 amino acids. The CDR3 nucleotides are TGCAGCGTCGCGACAGGTAGCACCGGGGAGCTGTTTTTT. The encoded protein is CSVATGSTGELFF.

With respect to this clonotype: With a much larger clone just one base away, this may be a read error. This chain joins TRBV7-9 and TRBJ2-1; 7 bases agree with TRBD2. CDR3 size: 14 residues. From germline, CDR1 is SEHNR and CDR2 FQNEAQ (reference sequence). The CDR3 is CAGSLLAAYNEQFF. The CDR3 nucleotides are TGTGCCGGCAGCTTGCTAGCGGCCTACAATGAGCAGTTCTTC.

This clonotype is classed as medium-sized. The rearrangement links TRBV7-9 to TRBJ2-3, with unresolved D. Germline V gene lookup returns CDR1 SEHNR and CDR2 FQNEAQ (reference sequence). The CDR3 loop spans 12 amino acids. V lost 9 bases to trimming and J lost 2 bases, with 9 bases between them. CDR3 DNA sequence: TGTGCCAGTCAGCAGTACACAGATACGCAGTATTTT. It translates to CASQQYTDTQYF.

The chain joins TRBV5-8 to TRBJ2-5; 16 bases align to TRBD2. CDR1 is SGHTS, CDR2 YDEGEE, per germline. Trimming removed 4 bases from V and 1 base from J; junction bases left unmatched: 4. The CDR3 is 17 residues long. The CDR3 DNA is TGTGCCAGCAGCCAGGGACTAGCGGGGGGGAGCCAAGAGACCCAGTACTTC. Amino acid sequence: CASSQGLAGGSQETQYF.

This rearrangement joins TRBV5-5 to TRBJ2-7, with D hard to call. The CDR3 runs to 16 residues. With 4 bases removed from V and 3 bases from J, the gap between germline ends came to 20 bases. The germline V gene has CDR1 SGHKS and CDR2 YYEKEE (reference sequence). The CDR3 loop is CASSPVVGGMNYEQYF. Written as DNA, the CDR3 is TGTGCCAGCAGCCCGGTCGTGGGTGGCATGAACTACGAGCAGTACTTC. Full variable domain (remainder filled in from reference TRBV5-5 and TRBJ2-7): DAGVTQSPTHLIKTRGQQVTLRCSPISGHKSVSWYQQVLGQGPQFIFQYYEKEERGRGNFPDRFSARQFPNYSSELNVNALLLGDSALYLCASSPVVGGMNYEQYFGPGTRLTVT.

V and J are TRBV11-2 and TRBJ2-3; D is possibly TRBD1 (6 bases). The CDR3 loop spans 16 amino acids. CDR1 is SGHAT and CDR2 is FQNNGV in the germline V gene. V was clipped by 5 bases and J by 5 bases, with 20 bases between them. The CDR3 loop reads CASSDRWGPQGDTQYF. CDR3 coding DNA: TGTGCCAGCAGCGATAGATGGGGGCCCCAGGGAGATACGCAGTATTTT.

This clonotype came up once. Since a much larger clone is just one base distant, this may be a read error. The CDR3 reads CASSLGLAGGDTQYF. DNA for the CDR3: TGTGCCAGCAGCTTAGGGCTAGCGGGAGGGGATACGCAGTATTTT. The chain combines TRBV11-2 with TRBJ2-3; 12 bases map to TRBD2. V lost 1 base, J lost 6 bases, and 2 bases stayed unmatched. This CDR3 has 15 residues. Looked up from germline, CDR1 is SGHAT and CDR2 is FQNNGV.

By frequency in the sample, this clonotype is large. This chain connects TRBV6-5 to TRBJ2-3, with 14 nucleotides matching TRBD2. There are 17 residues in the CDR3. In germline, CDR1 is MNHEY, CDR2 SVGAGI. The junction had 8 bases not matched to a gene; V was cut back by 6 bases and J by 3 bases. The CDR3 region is CASSTGTSGSGTDTQYF. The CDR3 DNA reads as TGTGCCAGCAGCACCGGGACTAGCGGGAGTGGGACAGATACGCAGTATTTT.

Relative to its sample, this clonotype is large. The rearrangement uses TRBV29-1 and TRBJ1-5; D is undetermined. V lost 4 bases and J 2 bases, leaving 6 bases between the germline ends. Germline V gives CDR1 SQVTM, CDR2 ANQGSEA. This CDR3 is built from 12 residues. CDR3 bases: TGCAGCGTTGGATCAGGCAATCAGCCCCAGCATTTT. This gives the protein CSVGSGNQPQHF.

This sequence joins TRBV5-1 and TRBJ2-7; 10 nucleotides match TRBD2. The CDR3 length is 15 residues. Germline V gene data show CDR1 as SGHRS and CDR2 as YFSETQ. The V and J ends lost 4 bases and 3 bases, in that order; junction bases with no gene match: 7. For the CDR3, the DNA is TGCGCCAGCAGCACTACTAGCGGGGTAAGCTACGAGCAGTACTTC. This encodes CASSTTSGVSYEQYF.

CDR3 sequence reads: CASSVTTSGRLGQFF. The DNA for the CDR3 is TGTGCCAGCAGCGTTACGACTAGCGGGAGGTTGGGTCAGTTCTTC. The chain is built from TRBV9 and TRBJ2-1; 13 nucleotides line up with TRBD2. J gave up 13 bases and V 2 bases, and 9 bases lay outside the gene matches. This CDR3 has 15 residues. The V gene's germline CDR1 is SGDLS and CDR2 YYNGEE.

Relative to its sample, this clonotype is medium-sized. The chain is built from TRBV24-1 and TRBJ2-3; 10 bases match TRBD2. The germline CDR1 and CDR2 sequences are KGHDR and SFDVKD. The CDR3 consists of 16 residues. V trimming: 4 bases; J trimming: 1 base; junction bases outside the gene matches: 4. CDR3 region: CATSEYGTSGTDTQYF. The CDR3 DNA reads TGTGCCACCAGTGAATACGGGACTAGCGGCACAGATACGCAGTATTTT.

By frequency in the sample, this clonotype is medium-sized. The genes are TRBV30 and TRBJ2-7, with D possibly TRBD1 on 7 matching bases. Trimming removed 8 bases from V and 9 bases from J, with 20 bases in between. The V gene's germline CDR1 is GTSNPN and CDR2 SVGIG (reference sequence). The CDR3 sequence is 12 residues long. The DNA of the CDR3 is TGTGCCATTAACTCAGGGGGGCTTGGGCAGTACTTC. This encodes CAINSGGLGQYF.

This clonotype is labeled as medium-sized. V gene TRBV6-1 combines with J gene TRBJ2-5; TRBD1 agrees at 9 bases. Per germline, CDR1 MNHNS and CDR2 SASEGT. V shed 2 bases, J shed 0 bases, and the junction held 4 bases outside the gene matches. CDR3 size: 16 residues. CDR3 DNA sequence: TGTGCCAGCAGTGAACCTGGACAGGGGAACCAAGAGACCCAGTACTTC. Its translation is CASSEPGQGNQETQYF.

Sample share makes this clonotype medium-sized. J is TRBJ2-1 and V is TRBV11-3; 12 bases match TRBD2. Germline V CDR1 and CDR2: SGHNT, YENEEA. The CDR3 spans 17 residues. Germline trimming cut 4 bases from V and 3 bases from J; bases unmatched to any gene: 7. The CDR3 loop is CASSSGTSGFFYNEQFF. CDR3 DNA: TGTGCCAGCAGCTCCGGGACTAGCGGGTTTTTCTACAATGAGCAGTTCTTC.

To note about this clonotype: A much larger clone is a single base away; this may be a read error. CDR3 DNA: TGTGCCAGCAGCTTGGGTCGGGCACGGGCCTATAATTCACCCCTCCACTTT. This encodes CASSLGRARAYNSPLHF. This chain uses TRBV5-1 with TRBJ1-6; D ambiguous. The CDR3 covers 17 residues. From germline, CDR1 is SGHRS and CDR2 YFSETQ.

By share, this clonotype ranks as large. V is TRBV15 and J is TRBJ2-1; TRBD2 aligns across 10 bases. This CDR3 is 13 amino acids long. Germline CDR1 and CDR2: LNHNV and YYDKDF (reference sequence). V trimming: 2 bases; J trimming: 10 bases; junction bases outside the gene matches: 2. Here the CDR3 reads CATSRLAGEEQFF. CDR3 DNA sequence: TGTGCCACCAGCAGACTAGCGGGAGAAGAGCAGTTCTTC.

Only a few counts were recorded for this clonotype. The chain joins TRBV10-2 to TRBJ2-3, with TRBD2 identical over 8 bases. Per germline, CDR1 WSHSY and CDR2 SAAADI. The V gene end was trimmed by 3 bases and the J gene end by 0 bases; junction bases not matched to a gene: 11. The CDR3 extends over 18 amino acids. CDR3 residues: CASSDIPKLAESTDTQYF. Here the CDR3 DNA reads TGCGCCAGCAGTGATATACCTAAACTAGCGGAAAGCACAGATACGCAGTATTTT.

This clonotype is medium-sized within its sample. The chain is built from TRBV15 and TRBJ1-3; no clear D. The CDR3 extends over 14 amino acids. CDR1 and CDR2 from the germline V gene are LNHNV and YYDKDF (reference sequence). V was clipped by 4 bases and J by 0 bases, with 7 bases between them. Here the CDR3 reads CATSNRVSGNTIYF. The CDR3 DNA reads TGTGCCACCAGCAACAGAGTCTCTGGAAACACCATATATTTT.

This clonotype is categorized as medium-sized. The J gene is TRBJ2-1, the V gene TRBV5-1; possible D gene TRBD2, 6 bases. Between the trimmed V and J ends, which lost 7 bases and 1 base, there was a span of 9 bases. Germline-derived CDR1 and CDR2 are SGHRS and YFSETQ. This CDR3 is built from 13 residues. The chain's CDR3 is CASGDLSYNEQFF. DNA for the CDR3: TGCGCCAGCGGGGACTTATCCTACAATGAGCAGTTCTTC. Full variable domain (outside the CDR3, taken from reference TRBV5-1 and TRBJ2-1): KAGVTQTPRYLIKTRGQQVTLSCSPISGHRSVSWYQQTPGQGLQFLFEYFSETQRNKGNFPGRFSGRQFSNSRSEMNVSTLELGDSALYLCASGDLSYNEQFFGPGTRLTVL.

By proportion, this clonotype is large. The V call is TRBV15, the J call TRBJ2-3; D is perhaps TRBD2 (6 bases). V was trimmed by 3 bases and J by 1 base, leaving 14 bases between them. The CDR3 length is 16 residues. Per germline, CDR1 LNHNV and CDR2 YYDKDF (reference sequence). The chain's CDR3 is CATSRGVGGGTDTQYF. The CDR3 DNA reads TGTGCCACCAGCAGGGGAGTTGGCGGGGGCACAGATACGCAGTATTTT.

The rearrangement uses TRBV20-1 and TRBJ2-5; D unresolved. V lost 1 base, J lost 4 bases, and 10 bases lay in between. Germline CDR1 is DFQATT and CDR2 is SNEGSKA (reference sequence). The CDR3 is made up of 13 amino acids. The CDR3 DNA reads TGCAGTGCTAGAGTGGGCTGGAGAGAGACCCAGTACTTC. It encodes CSARVGWRETQYF.

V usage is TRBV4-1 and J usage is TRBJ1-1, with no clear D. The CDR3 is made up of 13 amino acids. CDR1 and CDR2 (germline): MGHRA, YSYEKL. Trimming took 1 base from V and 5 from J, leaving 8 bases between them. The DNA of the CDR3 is TGCGCCAGCAGCCAAGTTCGAGGGACTGAAGCTTTCTTT. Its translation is CASSQVRGTEAFF.

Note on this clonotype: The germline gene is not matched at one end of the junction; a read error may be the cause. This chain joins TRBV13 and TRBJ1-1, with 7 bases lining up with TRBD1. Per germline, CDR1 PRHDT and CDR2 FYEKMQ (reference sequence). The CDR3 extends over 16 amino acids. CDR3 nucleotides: TGTGCCAGCAGCTTACCCTCCAGGGGGAGGGACACTAAAGCTTTCTTT. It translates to CASSLPSRGRDTKAFF.